This T cell receptor beta chain was sequenced for a study of T-cell reconstitution after alpha-beta-depleted transplantation in children. Study observations and caveats: Two months or so post-transplant, alpha-beta T cells reportedly derived from several hundred expanded graft clones. By one year post-transplant, T-cell counts and diversity largely arose from T cells that were newly produced.

The authors prepared the TCRbeta library with unique molecular identifiers. TCRdb fed the PCR reads into MiXCR, producing one record per CDR3 protein. Of 670,000 or so distinct CDR3 sequences in the sample, around 14% were seen once. At least ten counts were recorded for this clonotype. No antigen is known for it. The CDR3 length is 18 residues. Germline V gene data show CDR1 as SGDLS and CDR2 as YYNGEE. V dropped 3 bases and J dropped 3 bases, with 22 bases sitting between them. The sequencing used PBMCs, collected before TCRalphabeta/CD19-depleted stem cell transplant. The sequence came from a girl aged 2-15 years with congenital amegakaryocytic thrombocytopenia, due to receive a stem cell transplant. The rearrangement links TRBV9 to TRBJ2-1; D may be TRBD2 (5 bases). CDR3: CASSETFERTDLYNEQFF. The CDR3 DNA reads as TGTGCCAGCAGCGAAACCTTCGAGCGGACCGACCTCTACAATGAGCAGTTCTTC.